A single sample gave rise to the 22 T cell receptor beta chains below, sequenced in a study of blood T cell repertoires in COVID-19. Generated by immunoSEQ multiplex PCR, the TCRdb table keeps only in-frame clones and is missing some. The sample records around 130,000 clones, around 87% being singletons. The sequenced sample was peripheral blood. Receptors originate from a woman in her 50s with acute or convalescent COVID-19.

The chain joins TRBV30 to TRBJ1-1, with D maybe TRBD1 (6 bases). The CDR3 covers 13 residues. V lost 2 bases to trimming and J lost 3 bases, with 10 bases between them. From germline, CDR1 is GTSNPN and CDR2 SVGIG (reference sequence). The DNA of the CDR3 is TGTGCCTGGAGTAGACAGGCGGACACTGAAGCTTTCTTT. Its translation: CAWSRQADTEAFF. Variable domain in full (rest from reference TRBV30 and TRBJ1-1): SQTIHQWPATLVQPVGSPLSLECTVEGTSNPNLYWYRQAAGRGLQLLFYSVGIGQISSEVPQNLSASRPQDRQFILSSKKLLLSDSGFYLCAWSRQADTEAFFGQGTRLTVV.

V usage is TRBV6-5 and J usage is TRBJ2-5, with 14 nucleotides matching TRBD2. Germline V lookup: CDR1 MNHEY, CDR2 SVGAGI. With V trimmed by 6 bases and J by 3 bases, 3 bases remained unmatched. The CDR3 extends over 15 amino acids. The CDR3 loop reads CASSGTSGGEETQYF. The CDR3 DNA reads as TGTGCCAGCAGCGGGACTAGCGGGGGCGAAGAGACCCAGTACTTC.

Turning to this clone: Compared with germline, one end of the junction differs, possibly owing to a read error. This chain links TRBV7-8 with TRBJ1-2; 7 bases fit TRBD1. In germline, CDR1 is SGHVS, CDR2 FQNEAQ. This CDR3 region has 15 residues. CDR3 bases: TGTGCCAGCACCTTAGGGGTTAGGCAGGGGGATGGCTACACCTTC. Translation gives CASTLGVRQGDGYTF.

This chain uses TRBV10-3 with TRBJ1-1; 9 nucleotides agree with TRBD1. Germline loops: CDR1 ENHRY, CDR2 SYGVKD. V lost 0 bases and J lost 7; bases outside the gene matches: 9. This CDR3 contains 16 residues. For the CDR3, the DNA is TGTGCCATCAGTGAGTCAGGACAGGGGCGTTCTTTTGAAGCTTTCTTT. Protein sequence: CAISESGQGRSFEAFF.

This chain joins TRBV5-6 and TRBJ2-3; D perhaps matches TRBD2 (5 bases). The CDR3 loop spans 13 amino acids. Germline V CDR1 and CDR2: SGHDT, YYEEEE. The germline V and J ends were trimmed by 2 bases and 5 bases, with 9 bases remaining between them. For the CDR3, the DNA is TGTGCCAGCAGCTTTGGGCGGGTAGATACGCAGTATTTT. The encoded protein is CASSFGRVDTQYF. The full variable domain, its missing parts supplied by reference TRBV5-6 and TRBJ2-3, is DAGVTQSPTHLIKTRGQQVTLRCSPKSGHDTVSWYQQALGQGPQFIFQYYEEEERQRGNFPDRFSGHQFPNYSSELNVNALLLGDSALYLCASSFGRVDTQYFGPGTRLTVL.

This clone was seen only a few times. The CDR3 nucleotides are TGTGCCAGCAGCAAAGCGTGGACAGGGAGGGTTGAAAAACTGTTTTTT. Residues: CASSKAWTGRVEKLFF. The chain recombines TRBV21-1 with TRBJ1-4; the table calls TRBD1, which could not be checked here. TRBV21-1 corresponds to a pseudogene. The CDR3 contains 16 residues.

The genes are TRBV24-1 and TRBJ1-1; TRBD1 matches at 9 bases. The V and J ends lost 7 bases and 1 base, in that order; junction bases with no gene match: 6. In germline, CDR1 is KGHDR, CDR2 SFDVKD. This CDR3 comprises 15 residues. The CDR3: CATRGTGRENTEAFF. The CDR3 bases are TGTGCCACCAGGGGGACAGGGAGGGAGAACACTGAAGCTTTCTTT.

A single count supports this clone. The chain carries TRBV6-5 and TRBJ2-7; 7 bases are shared with TRBD1. Germline-derived CDR1 and CDR2 are MNHEY and SVGAGI. Unmatched junction bases numbered 10, after V lost 7 bases and J lost 4 bases. This CDR3 is 14 amino acids long. In DNA, the CDR3 is TGTGCCAGCACCGCGGAAGACAGGGTGTACGAGCAGTACTTC. As protein: CASTAEDRVYEQYF.

The chain uses TRBV5-1 and TRBJ2-7; D is perhaps TRBD1 (5 bases). Trimming cost V 0 bases and J 2 bases, with 12 bases left between them. The CDR3 has 15 residues. In germline, CDR1 is SGHRS, CDR2 YFSETQ. As DNA, the CDR3 is TGCGCCAGCAGCTTGGGGCAGGGTCGCACCTACGAGCAGTACTTC. It is translated as CASSLGQGRTYEQYF.

V and J are TRBV3-1 (or the pseudogene TRBV3-2) and TRBJ1-6; 7 bases align to TRBD1. The germline CDR1 and CDR2 sequences are LGHDT and YNNKEL (reference sequence). The junction had 2 bases not matched to a gene; V was cut back by 7 bases and J by 2 bases. The CDR3 sequence is 14 residues long. The CDR3 spells CASTQGPYNSPLHF. The CDR3 DNA is TGTGCCAGCACACAGGGGCCCTATAATTCACCCCTCCACTTT.

J is TRBJ2-1 and V is TRBV11-2, with 11 bases fitting TRBD2. Germline V gene data show CDR1 as SGHAT and CDR2 as FQNNGV. The ends lost 6 bases at V and 3 bases at J; junction bases unmatched: 7. The CDR3 is 16 residues long. The CDR3 loop reads CASSFGTSGLYNEQFF. CDR3 sequence (DNA): TGTGCCAGCAGTTTCGGGACTAGCGGCCTCTACAATGAGCAGTTCTTC.

The chain is built from TRBV10-1 and TRBJ1-1; no definite D call. The V gene lost 3 bases and the J gene lost 7 bases, with 9 bases spanning the gap. Per germline, CDR1 WNHNN and CDR2 SYGVQD (reference sequence). This CDR3 has 12 amino acids. The CDR3: CASSDQYSEAFF. In nucleotides, the CDR3 is TGCGCCAGCAGTGACCAATACAGTGAAGCTTTCTTT.

The V call is TRBV7-2, the J call TRBJ2-3; 7 nucleotides match TRBD2. This CDR3 has 14 residues. Losses at the gene ends were 5 bases for V and 3 bases for J; bases not matched to a gene: 5. CDR1 and CDR2 from the germline V gene are SGHTA and FQGNSA. CDR3 amino acids: CASSRAAGTDTQYF. CDR3 bases: TGTGCCAGCAGCCGTGCAGCGGGAACAGATACGCAGTATTTT.

The chain links TRBV1 to TRBJ2-7; the table calls TRBD2, which could not be checked here. TRBV1 is labeled a pseudogene. There are 15 residues in the CDR3. CDR3: CTSSQGLAESYEQYF. Written as DNA, the CDR3 is TGCACCAGCAGCCAGGGACTAGCGGAATCCTACGAGCAGTACTTC.

This clone was observed once. This chain links TRBV6-1 with TRBJ1-3, with D hard to call. This CDR3 contains 15 residues. Germline-derived CDR1 and CDR2 are MNHNS and SASEGT. V lost 1 base and J lost 1, with 8 bases in between. CDR3 coding DNA: TGTGCCAGCAGTGAAGACCTTCTATCTGGAAACACCATATATTTT. Translation: CASSEDLLSGNTIYF.

J is TRBJ1-6 and V is TRBV7-9; D gene ambiguous. The V and J ends lost 1 base and 8 bases respectively, with 12 bases between them. This CDR3 region has 15 residues. From germline, CDR1 is SEHNR and CDR2 FQNEAQ (reference sequence). CDR3: CASSLGGGRDSPLHF. Here the CDR3 DNA reads TGTGCCAGCAGCTTAGGAGGAGGGCGCGATTCACCCCTCCACTTT. Complete variable domain (other parts from reference TRBV7-9 and TRBJ1-6): DTGVSQNPRHKITKRGQNVTFRCDPISEHNRLYWYRQTLGQGPEFLTYFQNEAQLEKSRLLSDRFSAERPKGSFSTLEIQRTEQGDSAMYLCASSLGGGRDSPLHFGNGTRLTVT.

The V call is TRBV29-1, the J call TRBJ1-2; D remains unclear. V shed 3 bases and J shed 0 bases, with 5 bases lying between them. This CDR3 has 12 amino acids. Germline V gene sequence: CDR1 SQVTM, CDR2 ANQGSEA. The CDR3 region has the DNA TGCAGCGTTGAGTCAGCTAACTATGGCTACACCTTC. This encodes CSVESANYGYTF.

V and J are TRBV5-1 and TRBJ2-7; 9 nucleotides line up with TRBD1. The ends lost 3 bases at V and 5 bases at J; junction bases unmatched: 12. Looked up from germline, CDR1 is SGHRS and CDR2 is YFSETQ. The length of the CDR3 is 16 residues. The CDR3 sequence: CASSWTPGQGAHEQYF. As DNA, the CDR3 is TGCGCCAGCAGCTGGACTCCGGGACAGGGAGCCCACGAGCAGTACTTC. Supplemented by reference TRBV5-1 and TRBJ2-7, the full variable domain reads KAGVTQTPRYLIKTRGQQVTLSCSPISGHRSVSWYQQTPGQGLQFLFEYFSETQRNKGNFPGRFSGRQFSNSRSEMNVSTLELGDSALYLCASSWTPGQGAHEQYFGPGTRLTVT.

The rearrangement links TRBV5-1 to TRBJ2-1; TRBD2 matches at 7 bases. The CDR3 is 15 residues long. From germline, CDR1 is SGHRS and CDR2 YFSETQ. V dropped 6 bases and J dropped 4; count of bases not matched to a gene: 10. Written as DNA, the CDR3 is TGCGCCAGCACCCTCTTGTCACTAGCGTACAATGAGCAGTTCTTC. Translating it yields CASTLLSLAYNEQFF.

The genes are TRBV19 and TRBJ1-3; D is possibly TRBD1 (5 bases). Trimming left V 2 bases short and J 1 base short, with 9 bases between. The CDR3 covers 15 residues. Germline lookup yields CDR1 LNHDA and CDR2 SQIVND (reference sequence). This CDR3 is CASSIQGSSGNTIYF. The CDR3 DNA is TGTGCCAGTAGTATACAGGGAAGTTCTGGAAACACCATATATTTT. Drawing the rest from reference TRBV19 and TRBJ1-3, the complete variable domain is DGGITQSPKYLFRKEGQNVTLSCEQNLNHDAMYWYRQDPGQGLRLIYYSQIVNDFQKGDIAEGYSVSREKKESFPLTVTSAQKNPTAFYLCASSIQGSSGNTIYFGEGSWLTVV.

A remark on this clone: This specimen includes other DNA sequences encoding the same CDR3. The V call is TRBV18, the J call TRBJ1-2; 7 bases are a match to TRBD1. Trimming removed 5 bases from V and 5 bases from J; junction bases left unmatched: 8. From germline, CDR1 is KGHSH and CDR2 LQKENI. The CDR3 is 14 amino acids. CDR3 residues: CASSSRQGEYGYTF. CDR3 DNA sequence: TGTGCCAGCTCATCCAGACAGGGCGAATATGGCTACACCTTC. The full variable domain, with the rest looked up from reference TRBV18 and TRBJ1-2, is NAGVMQNPRHLVRRRGQEARLRCSPMKGHSHVYWYRQLPEEGLKFMVYLQKENIIDESGMPKERFSAEFPKEGPSILRIQQVVRGDSAAYFCASSSRQGEYGYTFGSGTRLTVV.

This sequence joins TRBV4-3 and TRBJ1-5, with a tentative D call TRBD1 (5 bases). V was shortened by 0 bases and J by 6 bases, with 6 bases between the two germline ends. Germline assignment: CDR1 LGHNA and CDR2 YSLEER. The length of the CDR3 is 13 residues. For the CDR3, the DNA is TGCGCCAGCAGCCAAGACGACAGTCAGCCCCAGCATTTT. Its translation: CASSQDDSQPQHF.